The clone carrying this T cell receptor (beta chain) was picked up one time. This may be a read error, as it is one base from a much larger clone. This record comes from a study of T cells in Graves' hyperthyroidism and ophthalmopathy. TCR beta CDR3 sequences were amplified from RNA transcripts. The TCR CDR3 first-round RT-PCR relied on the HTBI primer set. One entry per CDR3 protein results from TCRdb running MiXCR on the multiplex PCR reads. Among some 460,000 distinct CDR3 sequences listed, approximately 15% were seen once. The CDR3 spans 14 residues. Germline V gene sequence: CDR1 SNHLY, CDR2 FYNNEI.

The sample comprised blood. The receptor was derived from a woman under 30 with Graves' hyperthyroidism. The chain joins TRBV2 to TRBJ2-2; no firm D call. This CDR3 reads CGSSESRYTGELFF. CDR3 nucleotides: TGTGGCAGCAGTGAAAGCCGGTACACCGGGGAGCTGTTTTTT. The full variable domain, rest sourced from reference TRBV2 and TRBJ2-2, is EPEVTQTPSHQVTQMGQEVILRCVPISNHLYFYWYRQILGQKVEFLVSFYNNEISEKSEIFDDQFSVERPDGSNFTLKIRSTKLEDSAMYFCGSSESRYTGELFFGEGSRLTVL.